The 7 T cell receptor beta chains in this list originate from one sample, sequenced in a study of blood T cell repertoires in COVID-19. Method: immunoSEQ multiplex PCR; TCRdb's copy keeps in-frame clones and lacks some. The top ten hold 39% of the sample, which has about 80,000 clones, around 80% seen once. The specimen sequenced was peripheral blood. The receptors here all came from a man at least 80 years old with active or convalescent COVID-19.

This chain joins TRBV6-1 and TRBJ1-1; 7 positions match TRBD1. This CDR3 has 14 residues. V lost 3 bases to trimming and J lost 6 bases; unmatched junction nucleotides: 7. The germline gives CDR1 MNHNS, CDR2 SASEGT. The CDR3 spells CASSEARGSPEAFF. CDR3 DNA: TGTGCCAGCAGTGAGGCCAGGGGGAGCCCTGAAGCTTTCTTT.

V is TRBV2 and J is TRBJ2-6; 8 bases are a match to TRBD1. Germline lookup yields CDR1 SNHLY and CDR2 FYNNEI. With 6 bases clipped from V and 0 bases from J, the junction kept 7 bases outside the gene matches. This CDR3 is 17 amino acids long. CDR3 region: CASRRRQGTSGANVLTF. DNA of the CDR3: TGTGCCAGCAGGAGAAGACAGGGGACCTCTGGGGCCAACGTCCTGACTTTC. Variable domain in full (rest from reference TRBV2 and TRBJ2-6): EPEVTQTPSHQVTQMGQEVILRCVPISNHLYFYWYRQILGQKVEFLVSFYNNEISEKSEIFDDQFSVERPDGSNFTLKIRSTKLEDSAMYFCASRRRQGTSGANVLTFGAGSRLTVL.

The CDR3 region is CASSKGQLNTEAFF. The DNA of the CDR3 is TGTGCCAGCAGCAAGGGGCAGTTGAACACTGAAGCTTTCTTT. The rearrangement uses TRBV11-2 and TRBJ1-1; the D gene is possibly TRBD1 (5 bases). Between the trimmed V and J ends, which lost 5 bases and 0 bases, there was a span of 10 bases. The CDR3 spans 14 residues. CDR1 is SGHAT and CDR2 is FQNNGV in the germline V gene.

This clone has a single count. This chain uses TRBV2 with TRBJ2-7, with no clear D. V shed 4 bases and J shed 0 bases, with 13 bases lying between them. The germline V gene has CDR1 SNHLY and CDR2 FYNNEI. The length of the CDR3 is 15 residues. CDR3 in amino acids: CASSGVTRDSYEQYF. CDR3 nucleotides: TGTGCCAGCAGTGGGGTGACTCGAGACTCCTACGAGCAGTACTTC.

This chain links TRBV30 with TRBJ1-3; D remains ambiguous. V was shortened by 4 bases and J by 4 bases, with 11 bases between the two germline ends. Germline CDR1 reads GTSNPN; CDR2 reads SVGIG (reference sequence). The CDR3 is made up of 13 amino acids. CDR3 region: CAWITRRGNTIYF. CDR3 in DNA: TGTGCCTGGATCACGCGTCGGGGAAACACCATATATTTT. The whole variable domain, filled in from reference TRBV30 and TRBJ1-3, reads SQTIHQWPATLVQPVGSPLSLECTVEGTSNPNLYWYRQAAGRGLQLLFYSVGIGQISSEVPQNLSASRPQDRQFILSSKKLLLSDSGFYLCAWITRRGNTIYFGEGSWLTVV.

The chain uses TRBV6-1 and TRBJ2-7; 10 nucleotides line up with TRBD1. Trimming at V came to 2 bases and at J to 3 bases, leaving 4 bases not matched to a gene. Germline V gene data show CDR1 as MNHNS and CDR2 as SASEGT. The CDR3 runs 15 residues. CDR3: CASSEPGQGDYEQYF. The CDR3, as DNA: TGTGCCAGCAGTGAACCTGGACAGGGGGACTACGAGCAGTACTTC.

The chain links TRBV7-9 to TRBJ1-6; D may be TRBD1 (6 bases). The ends were cut back, 6 bases at V and 12 bases at J, with 15 bases in the middle. Germline CDR1 reads SEHNR; CDR2 reads FQNEAQ (reference sequence). The CDR3 runs 13 residues. CDR3 amino acids: CASSHDRFGPLHF. DNA of the CDR3: TGTGCCAGCAGTCACGACAGGTTTGGACCCCTCCACTTT. Supplemented by reference TRBV7-9 and TRBJ1-6, the full variable domain reads DTGVSQNPRHKITKRGQNVTFRCDPISEHNRLYWYRQTLGQGPEFLTYFQNEAQLEKSRLLSDRFSAERPKGSFSTLEIQRTEQGDSAMYLCASSHDRFGPLHFGNGTRLTVT.